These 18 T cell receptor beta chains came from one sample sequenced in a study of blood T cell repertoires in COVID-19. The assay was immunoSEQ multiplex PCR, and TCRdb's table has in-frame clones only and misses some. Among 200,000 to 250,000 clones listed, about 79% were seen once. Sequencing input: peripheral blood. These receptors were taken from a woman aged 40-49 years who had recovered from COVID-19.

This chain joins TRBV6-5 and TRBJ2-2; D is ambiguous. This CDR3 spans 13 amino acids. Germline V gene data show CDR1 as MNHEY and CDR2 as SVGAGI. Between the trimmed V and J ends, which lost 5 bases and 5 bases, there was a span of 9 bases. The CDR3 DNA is TGTGCCAGCAGTCGGAGAGGTACCGGGGAGCTGTTTTTT. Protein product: CASSRRGTGELFF.

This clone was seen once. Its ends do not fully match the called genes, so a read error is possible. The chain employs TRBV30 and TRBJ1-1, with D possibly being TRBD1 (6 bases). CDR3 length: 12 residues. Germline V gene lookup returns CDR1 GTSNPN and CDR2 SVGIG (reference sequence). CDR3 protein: CAWSLQGSEAFF. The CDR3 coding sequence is TGTGCCTGGAGTTTACAGGGATCTGAGGCTTTCTTT.

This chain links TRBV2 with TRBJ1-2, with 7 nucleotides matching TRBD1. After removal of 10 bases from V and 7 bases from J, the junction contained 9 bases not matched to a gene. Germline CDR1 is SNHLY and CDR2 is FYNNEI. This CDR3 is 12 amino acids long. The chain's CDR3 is CAIERGQRGYTF. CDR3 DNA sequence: TGTGCCATCGAGAGGGGACAGCGTGGCTACACCTTC.

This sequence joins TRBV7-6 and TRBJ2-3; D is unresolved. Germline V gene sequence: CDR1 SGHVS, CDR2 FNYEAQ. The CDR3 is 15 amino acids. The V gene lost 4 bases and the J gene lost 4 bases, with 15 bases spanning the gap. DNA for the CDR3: TGTGCCAGCAGCTCTAGTGAAACGTTGGCAGATACGCAGTATTTT. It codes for CASSSSETLADTQYF.

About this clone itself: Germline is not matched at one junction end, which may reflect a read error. CDR3: CASSRNREVAKNIQYF. The DNA of the CDR3 is TGTGCTAGCAGCCGAAACAGGGAAGTAGCCAAAAACATTCAGTACTTC. The J gene is TRBJ2-4, the V gene TRBV7-7; tentatively, D is TRBD1 (6 bases). CDR3 length: 16 residues. Per germline, CDR1 SSHAT and CDR2 FNYEAQ (reference sequence).

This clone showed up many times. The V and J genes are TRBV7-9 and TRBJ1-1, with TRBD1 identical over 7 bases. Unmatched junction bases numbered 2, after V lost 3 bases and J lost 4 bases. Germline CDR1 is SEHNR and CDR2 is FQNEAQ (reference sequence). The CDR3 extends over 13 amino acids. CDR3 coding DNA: TGTGCCAGCAGCTTGACAGGGAGCACTGAAGCTTTCTTT. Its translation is CASSLTGSTEAFF.

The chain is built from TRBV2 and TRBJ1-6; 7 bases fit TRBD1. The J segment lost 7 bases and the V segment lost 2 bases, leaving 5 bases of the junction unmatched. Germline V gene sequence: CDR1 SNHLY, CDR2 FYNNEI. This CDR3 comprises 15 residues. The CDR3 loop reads CASSEPRDRNSPLHF. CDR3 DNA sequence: TGTGCCAGCAGTGAACCCCGGGACAGAAATTCACCCCTCCACTTT. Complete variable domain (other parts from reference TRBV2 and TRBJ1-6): EPEVTQTPSHQVTQMGQEVILRCVPISNHLYFYWYRQILGQKVEFLVSFYNNEISEKSEIFDDQFSVERPDGSNFTLKIRSTKLEDSAMYFCASSEPRDRNSPLHFGNGTRLTVT.

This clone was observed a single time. CDR3 DNA: TGTGCCAGCAGCTACACCAGGGATAGCAATCAGCCCCAGCATTTT. Translated, it gives CASSYTRDSNQPQHF. The gene calls are TRBV7-8 and TRBJ1-5, with D perhaps TRBD1 (5 bases). Looked up from germline, CDR1 is SGHVS and CDR2 is FQNEAQ. V gave up 4 bases and J gave up 0 bases, with 10 bases separating them. The CDR3 totals 15 residues.

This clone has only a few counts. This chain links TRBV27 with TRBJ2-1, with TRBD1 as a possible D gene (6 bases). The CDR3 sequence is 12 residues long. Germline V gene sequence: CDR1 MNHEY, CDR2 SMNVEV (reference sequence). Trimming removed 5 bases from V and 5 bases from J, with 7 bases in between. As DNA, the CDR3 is TGTGCCAGCAGTCGGACAGACAATGAGCAGTTCTTC. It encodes CASSRTDNEQFF.

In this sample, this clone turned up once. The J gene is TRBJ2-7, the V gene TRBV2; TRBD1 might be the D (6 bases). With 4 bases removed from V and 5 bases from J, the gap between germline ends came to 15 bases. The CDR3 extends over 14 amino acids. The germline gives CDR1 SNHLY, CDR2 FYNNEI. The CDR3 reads CASSGTVVFNEQYF. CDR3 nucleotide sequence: TGTGCCAGCAGTGGGACAGTGGTGTTCAACGAGCAGTACTTC.

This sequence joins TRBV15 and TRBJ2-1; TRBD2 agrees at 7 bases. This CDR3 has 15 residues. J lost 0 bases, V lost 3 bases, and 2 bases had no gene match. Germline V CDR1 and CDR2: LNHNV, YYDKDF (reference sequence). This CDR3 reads CATSRGGSSYNEQFF. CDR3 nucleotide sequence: TGTGCCACCAGCAGGGGAGGGAGCTCCTACAATGAGCAGTTCTTC.

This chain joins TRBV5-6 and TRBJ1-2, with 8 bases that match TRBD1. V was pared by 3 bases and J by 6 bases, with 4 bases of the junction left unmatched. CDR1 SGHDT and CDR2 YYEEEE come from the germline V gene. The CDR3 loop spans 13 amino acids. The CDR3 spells CASSYQGANGYTF. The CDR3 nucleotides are TGTGCCAGCAGCTATCAGGGGGCGAATGGCTACACCTTC.

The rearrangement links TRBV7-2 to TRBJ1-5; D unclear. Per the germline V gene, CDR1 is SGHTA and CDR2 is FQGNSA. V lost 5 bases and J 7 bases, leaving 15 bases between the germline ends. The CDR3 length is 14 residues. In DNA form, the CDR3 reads TGTGCCAGCAGCATCCGGGAGGGAGGACAGCCCCAGCATTTT. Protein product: CASSIREGGQPQHF.

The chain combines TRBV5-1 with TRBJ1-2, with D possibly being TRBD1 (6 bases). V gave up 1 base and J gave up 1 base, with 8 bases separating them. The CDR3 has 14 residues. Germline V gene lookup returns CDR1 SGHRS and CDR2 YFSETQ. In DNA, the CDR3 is TGCGCCAGCAGCTTGAGGGGGAGTAACTATGGCTACACCTTC. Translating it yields CASSLRGSNYGYTF.

The CDR3 coding sequence is TGTGCCAGCAGTGAGGAGGGGAGCTATGGCTACACCTTC. It encodes CASSEEGSYGYTF. V and J are TRBV2 and TRBJ1-2; possibly TRBD1 for D (5 bases). From germline, CDR1 is SNHLY and CDR2 FYNNEI. The CDR3 extends over 13 amino acids. V gave up 3 bases and J gave up 4 bases, with 9 bases separating them. The whole variable domain, filled in from reference TRBV2 and TRBJ1-2, reads EPEVTQTPSHQVTQMGQEVILRCVPISNHLYFYWYRQILGQKVEFLVSFYNNEISEKSEIFDDQFSVERPDGSNFTLKIRSTKLEDSAMYFCASSEEGSYGYTFGSGTRLTVV.

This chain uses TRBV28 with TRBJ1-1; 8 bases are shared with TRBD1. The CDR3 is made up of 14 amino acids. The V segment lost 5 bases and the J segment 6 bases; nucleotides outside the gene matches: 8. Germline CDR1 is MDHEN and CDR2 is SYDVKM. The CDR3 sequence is CASSRGTGFAEAFF. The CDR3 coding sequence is TGTGCCAGCAGTAGGGGGACAGGTTTCGCTGAAGCTTTCTTT.

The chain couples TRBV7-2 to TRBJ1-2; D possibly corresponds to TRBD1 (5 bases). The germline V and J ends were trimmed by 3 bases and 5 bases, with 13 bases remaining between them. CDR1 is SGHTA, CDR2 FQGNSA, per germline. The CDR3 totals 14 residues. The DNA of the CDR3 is TGTGCCAGCAGCTTTGGAGGGGCTGATTATGGCTACACCTTC. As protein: CASSFGGADYGYTF.

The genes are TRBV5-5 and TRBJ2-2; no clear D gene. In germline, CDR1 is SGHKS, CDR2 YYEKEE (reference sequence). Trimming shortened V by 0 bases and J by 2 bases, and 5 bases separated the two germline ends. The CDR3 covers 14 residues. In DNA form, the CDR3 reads TGTGCCAGCAGCTTGGCGACAAACACCGGGGAGCTGTTTTTT. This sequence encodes CASSLATNTGELFF.